These 27 T cell receptor beta chains originate from one sample sequenced in a study of T-cell memory formation after mild COVID-19. TCRdb recomputed calls from the 5' RACE reads with MiXCR, one row per CDR3 protein. Of 90,000 to 120,000 distinct CDR3 sequences listed, over 8.5% are singletons. The sample taken for sequencing was PBMCs or a T cell subset sorted from them (not recorded which). The source is a man younger than 35 who had mild COVID-19 (a few samples of this study predate the infection). Cell type and time point are not known.

This clonotype was detected a few times. This sequence joins TRBV20-1 and TRBJ1-6, with D unclear. The CDR3 contains 12 residues. Germline V gene lookup returns CDR1 DFQATT and CDR2 SNEGSKA (reference sequence). V lost 6 bases and J 5 bases, leaving 8 bases between the germline ends. For the CDR3, the DNA is TGCAGTGCCCCCGAACATAATTCACCCCTCCACTTT. Protein: CSAPEHNSPLHF.

The chain links TRBV11-2 to TRBJ2-5, with 9 bases identical to TRBD1. Germline CDR1 reads SGHAT; CDR2 reads FQNNGV. V lost 1 base and J lost 2; bases outside the gene matches: 5. The CDR3 consists of 16 residues. Here the CDR3 DNA reads TGTGCCAGCAGCTTAGTGGGGGGACAGGGACAAGAGACCCAGTACTTC. Its protein is CASSLVGGQGQETQYF. The whole variable domain, filled in from reference TRBV11-2 and TRBJ2-5, reads EAGVAQSPRYKIIEKRQSVAFWCNPISGHATLYWYQQILGQGPKLLIQFQNNGVVDDSQLPKDRFSAERLKGVDSTLKIQPAKLEDSAVYLCASSLVGGQGQETQYFGPGTRLLVL.

With respect to this clonotype: A much larger clone sits a single nucleotide away, making a read error possible. This CDR3 is CANTSGPTSGNTIYF. CDR3 in DNA: TGTGCCAACACCAGCGGACCGACCTCTGGAAACACCATATATTTT. The chain recombines TRBV12-3 or TRBV12-4 with TRBJ1-3; D is ambiguous. V was clipped by 10 bases and J by 0 bases, with 16 bases between them. The CDR3 is 15 amino acids.

The chain joins TRBV28 to TRBJ1-2, with D unclear. This CDR3 is 13 amino acids long. V was shortened by 5 bases and J by 6 bases, with 13 bases between the two germline ends. Germline V gives CDR1 MDHEN, CDR2 SYDVKM. CDR3 DNA sequence: TGTGCCAGCAGTCTCACGGTTCCGCATGGCTACACCTTC. Residues: CASSLTVPHGYTF.

The CDR3, as DNA: TGTGCCAGCAGTTCCAGAGACAGGGCAGAGACCCAGTACTTC. Translating gives CASSSRDRAETQYF. The rearrangement links TRBV28 to TRBJ2-5, with 7 bases fitting TRBD1. Germline V gene sequence: CDR1 MDHEN, CDR2 SYDVKM. V trimming: 4 bases; J trimming: 4 bases; junction bases outside the gene matches: 6. The CDR3 consists of 14 residues.

This clonotype was detected a few times. V usage is TRBV25-1 and J usage is TRBJ2-1; D may match TRBD1 or TRBD2 (5 bases each). This CDR3 spans 15 amino acids. Deletions cut 0 bases from V and 4 bases from J, with 10 bases between. The germline CDR1 and CDR2 sequences are MGHDK and SYGVNS. This CDR3 is CASSEYEGPYNEQFF. CDR3 in DNA: TGTGCCAGCAGTGAATATGAGGGACCATACAATGAGCAGTTCTTC.

The chain carries TRBV4-1 and TRBJ2-2, with D uncertain. The germline gives CDR1 MGHRA, CDR2 YSYEKL. CDR3 length: 16 amino acids. The V gene lost 0 bases and the J gene lost 7 bases, with 15 bases spanning the gap. Here the CDR3 DNA reads TGCGCCAGCAGCCAAGATGTTCTGCCGGCAGGCGGGGAGCTGTTTTTT. Protein product: CASSQDVLPAGGELFF.

This clonotype has a handful of counts. The chain employs TRBV2 and TRBJ1-2; 9 nucleotides align to TRBD1. V shed 9 bases and J 6 bases; nucleotides not matched to a gene: 8. From germline, CDR1 is SNHLY and CDR2 FYNNEI. This CDR3 contains 13 residues. In DNA, the CDR3 is TGTGCCAGGAGGGGACAGGGTCGACATGGCTACACCTTC. Protein sequence: CARRGQGRHGYTF.

The genes are TRBV6-5 and TRBJ2-1, with 8 bases identical to TRBD1. The V gene end was trimmed by 3 bases and the J gene end by 7 bases; junction bases not matched to a gene: 5. In germline, CDR1 is MNHEY, CDR2 SVGAGI. The CDR3 length is 14 residues. In DNA form, the CDR3 reads TGTGCCAGCAGTTATGCGACAGGGGCAAATGAGCAGTTCTTC. This codes for CASSYATGANEQFF.

The chain couples TRBV12-3 or TRBV12-4 to TRBJ2-7; 7 nucleotides agree with TRBD1. This CDR3 contains 16 residues. V was clipped by 3 bases and J by 3 bases; unmatched bases: 11. CDR3 DNA: TGTGCCAGCAGTTTTTTTTCGGGACAGATATTCTACGAGCAGTACTTC. It yields the protein CASSFFSGQIFYEQYF.

This clonotype appeared a few times. V is TRBV6-1 and J is TRBJ2-3, with D perhaps matching TRBD1 or TRBD2 (5 bases each). Germline CDR1 and CDR2: MNHNS and SASEGT. Trimming removed 3 bases from V and 4 bases from J, with 17 bases in between. The CDR3 sequence is 16 residues long. DNA for the CDR3: TGTGCCAGCAGTGAGAGGGGATGGGCTTCGGCAGATACGCAGTATTTT. It specifies CASSERGWASADTQYF.

This clonotype was picked up a small number of times. This sequence joins TRBV12-3 or TRBV12-4 and TRBJ2-7, with D maybe TRBD2 (6 bases). This CDR3 contains 13 residues. V was trimmed by 3 bases and J by 7 bases, leaving 13 bases between them. As DNA, the CDR3 is TGTGCCAGCAGTTTTGGGACTGTCGTAGAGCAGTACTTC. Its protein is CASSFGTVVEQYF.

CDR3 DNA: TGTGCCATCGAGGAGGTTGGGCATAAGAACACTGAAGCTTTCTTT. It translates to CAIEEVGHKNTEAFF. The chain combines TRBV6-5 with TRBJ1-1; D is undetermined. CDR1 and CDR2 from the germline V gene are MNHEY and SVGAGI. V was trimmed by 10 bases and J by 1 base, leaving 19 bases between them. This CDR3 is 15 amino acids long.

This clonotype was seen only a few times. The V gene is TRBV27, the J gene TRBJ1-2; D gene unclear. Germline assignment: CDR1 MNHEY and CDR2 SMNVEV (reference sequence). The germline V and J ends were trimmed by 2 bases and 7 bases, with 14 bases remaining between them. CDR3 length: 14 residues. CDR3 coding DNA: TGTGCCAGCAGTTTAGGACCCCGGGCCGGTGGCTACACCTTC. Translating it yields CASSLGPRAGGYTF.

The rearrangement uses TRBV3-1 and TRBJ2-3, with 8 bases fitting TRBD1. This CDR3 is built from 16 residues. V was pared by 0 bases and J by 4 bases, with 6 bases of the junction left unmatched. CDR1 and CDR2 (germline): LGHDT, YNNKEL (reference sequence). The CDR3 spells CASSQEWGTGPDTQYF. In DNA, the CDR3 is TGTGCCAGCAGCCAAGAATGGGGGACAGGACCAGATACGCAGTATTTT.

V is TRBV20-1 and J is TRBJ2-7, with D possibly matching TRBD1 (6 bases). Germline V gene sequence: CDR1 DFQATT, CDR2 SNEGSKA (reference sequence). The CDR3 loop spans 13 amino acids. Trimming stripped 3 bases from V and 6 bases from J, with 15 bases between. The CDR3: CSARTGAGAEQYV. Here the CDR3 DNA reads TGCAGTGCTAGGACAGGCGCTGGGGCCGAGCAGTACGTC.

The rearrangement uses TRBV7-9 and TRBJ2-3; the D is unclear. This CDR3 is 14 amino acids long. V was trimmed by 4 bases and J by 3 bases, leaving 11 bases between them. The germline V gene encodes CDR1 SEHNR and CDR2 FQNEAQ (reference sequence). CDR3 bases: TGTGCCAGCAGCTCTAGGTACCGTACAGATACGCAGTATTTT. Translated, it gives CASSSRYRTDTQYF.

This clonotype appeared a few times. This sequence joins TRBV7-2 and TRBJ2-3; 9 bases are a match to TRBD2. Unmatched junction bases numbered 10, after V lost 5 bases and J lost 4 bases. Germline CDR1 and CDR2: SGHTA and FQGNSA. This CDR3 has 16 residues. CDR3 residues: CASSLGGSGGPDTQYF. The DNA for the CDR3 is TGTGCCAGCAGCCTAGGTGGAAGCGGGGGGCCAGATACGCAGTATTTT.

The chain combines TRBV28 with TRBJ1-5, with unresolved D. V gave up 3 bases and J gave up 3 bases, with 12 bases separating them. CDR3 length equals 15 residues. Germline CDR1 and CDR2: MDHEN and SYDVKM. CDR3 DNA: TGTGCCAGCAGTTTTTTGGACGGAAACAATCAGCCCCAGCATTTT. Translation: CASSFLDGNNQPQHF.

This clonotype has ten or more counts. The rearrangement uses TRBV5-6 and TRBJ2-7; perhaps TRBD1 as D (6 bases). The V gene's germline CDR1 is SGHDT and CDR2 YYEEEE. The V and J ends lost 0 bases and 2 bases respectively, with 9 bases between them. The CDR3 sequence is 14 residues long. The CDR3 sequence is CASSLDRAPYEQYF. The CDR3 DNA is TGTGCCAGCAGCTTGGACAGGGCCCCCTACGAGCAGTACTTC.

The V call is TRBV15, the J call TRBJ2-7; possible D gene TRBD2, 6 bases. Germline V gene data show CDR1 as LNHNV and CDR2 as YYDKDF (reference sequence). The CDR3 totals 15 residues. Trimming removed 0 bases from V and 2 bases from J, with 11 bases in between. CDR3 bases: TGTGCCACCAGCAGAGATTTAGCGGACCCCTACGAGCAGTACTTC. This codes for CATSRDLADPYEQYF.

In this sample, this clonotype turned up a few times. The gene calls are TRBV7-2 and TRBJ2-3; 7 positions agree with TRBD2. CDR3 length: 16 amino acids. V gave up 5 bases and J gave up 0 bases; unmatched junction bases: 8. In germline, CDR1 is SGHTA, CDR2 FQGNSA. The CDR3 here is CASSESWGLSTDTQYF. The CDR3 DNA reads as TGTGCCAGCAGCGAAAGCTGGGGACTAAGCACAGATACGCAGTATTTT.

The gene calls are TRBV13 and TRBJ2-7; 8 nucleotides agree with TRBD1. After removal of 4 bases from V and 2 bases from J, the junction contained 4 bases not matched to a gene. Germline V gene sequence: CDR1 PRHDT, CDR2 FYEKMQ (reference sequence). The CDR3 consists of 14 residues. CDR3 bases: TGTGCCAGCAGCTATCGGACAGGGACCTACGAGCAGTACTTC. This encodes CASSYRTGTYEQYF.

The chain carries TRBV6-5 and TRBJ2-7, with D possibly being TRBD1 (5 bases). Germline loops: CDR1 MNHEY, CDR2 SVGAGI. The CDR3 spans 14 residues. V was pared by 2 bases and J by 2 bases, with 10 bases between. The CDR3 nucleotides are TGTGCCAGCAGTTACGGGCAGGGAACCTACGAGCAGTACGTC. Translated, it gives CASSYGQGTYEQYV.

The rearrangement links TRBV7-6 to TRBJ2-7; TRBD1 or TRBD2 may be the D gene (5 bases each). Germline V gene data show CDR1 as SGHVS and CDR2 as FNYEAQ. The CDR3 spans 15 residues. Trimming took 3 bases from V and 3 from J, leaving 15 bases between them. CDR3 DNA sequence: TGTGCCAGCAGCTTGATGGACACGGACTTCTACGAGCAGTACTTC. It specifies CASSLMDTDFYEQYF.

In its sample, this clonotype was seen a few times. This chain joins TRBV7-6 and TRBJ1-1; possibly TRBD1 for D (5 bases). This CDR3 region has 12 residues. Germline V lookup: CDR1 SGHVS, CDR2 FNYEAQ. V was trimmed by 0 bases and J by 8 bases, leaving 7 bases between them. In DNA, the CDR3 is TGTGCCAGCAGCTTAGCGCGGGGGGAAGCTTTCTTT. It codes for CASSLARGEAFF.

This clonotype was counted between two and nine times. The chain links TRBV7-2 to TRBJ2-4, with D possibly matching TRBD1 (6 bases). Trimming took off 5 bases at V and 8 bases at J, with 10 bases between the two ends. The germline V gene has CDR1 SGHTA and CDR2 FQGNSA. CDR3 size: 12 residues. This chain's CDR3 is CASSQDSHIQYF. The CDR3 nucleotides read TGTGCCAGCAGCCAGGACAGTCACATTCAGTACTTC.